This TCR beta chain was sequenced for a study of graft-versus-host responses after intestinal transplantation. TCRdb keeps only in-frame clones here, not all; method: immunoSEQ multiplex PCR. The table has tens of thousands of clones, 90% to 95% seen once. As concerns this clone: Its antigen is unidentified.

Broader study findings: Early post-transplant HvG declines were associated with peak circulating GvH clone levels.

Germline V gene lookup returns CDR1 SGDLS and CDR2 YYNGEE. The CDR3 sequence is 15 residues long. The V end was cut by 2 bases, the J end by 8 bases, with 14 bases between. The chain joins TRBV9 to TRBJ1-6, with TRBD1 as a possible D gene (5 bases). The sequence was collected from a human donor who was the organ donor for an intestinal transplant. Material: unstimulated CD4+ T cells sorted from spleen or lymph node cells, obtained before transplant. The CDR3, as DNA: TGTGCCAGCAGCGTGGGCTCAGGGCAAGATTCACCCCTCCACTTT. Translated: CASSVGSGQDSPLHF.